Each of the 10 T cell receptor beta chains below was sequenced from the same sample in a study of siplizumab effects on memory and regulatory T cells. Profiled with immunoSEQ multiplex PCR; TCRdb holds only in-frame clones, not every one. The sample records around 95,000 clones, 94% being singletons. The sequenced sample was non-Treg CD4+ T cells sorted from blood. Receptors originate from a human donor in good health.

V and J are TRBV19 and TRBJ2-7; no definite D call. This CDR3 has 14 residues. V was pared by 3 bases and J by 2 bases, with 11 bases between. The germline gives CDR1 LNHDA, CDR2 SQIVND (reference sequence). The CDR3 sequence is CASSMGLPPYEQYF. In nucleotides, the CDR3 is TGTGCCAGTAGTATGGGTCTTCCCCCCTACGAGCAGTACTTC.

The V call is TRBV18, the J call TRBJ2-1, with D possibly matching TRBD2 (7 bases). Trimming left V 3 bases short and J 4 bases short, with 16 bases between. The CDR3 runs to 16 residues. Looked up from germline, CDR1 is KGHSH and CDR2 is LQKENI. CDR3: CASSPRQAAGYNEQFF. DNA for the CDR3: TGTGCCAGCTCACCTAGACAGGCAGCGGGGTACAATGAGCAGTTCTTC.

This chain uses TRBV5-1 with TRBJ1-4; D may be TRBD1 (5 bases). The CDR3 sequence is 16 residues long. V was cut by 4 bases and J by 4 bases, with 17 bases left in between. The germline CDR1 and CDR2 sequences are SGHRS and YFSETQ. Written as DNA, the CDR3 is TGCGCCAGCAGCCCGGGACGAGCAGCCAATAATGAAAAACTGTTTTTT. This gives the protein CASSPGRAANNEKLFF.

This sequence joins TRBV4-2 and TRBJ2-1; tentative D call: TRBD2 (6 bases). The V and J ends lost 1 base and 0 bases respectively, with 10 bases between them. The CDR3 sequence is 16 residues long. CDR1 is LGHNA, CDR2 YNFKEQ, per germline. CDR3 in amino acids: CASSQVGRNSYNEQFF. Here the CDR3 DNA reads TGTGCCAGCAGCCAAGTTGGGAGGAACTCCTACAATGAGCAGTTCTTC.

The CDR3 spells CASSLQVFSYNEQFF. Here the CDR3 DNA reads TGTGCCAGCAGCTTACAAGTCTTCTCCTACAATGAGCAGTTCTTC. The V call is TRBV7-8, the J call TRBJ2-1; no reliable D call. From germline, CDR1 is SGHVS and CDR2 FQNEAQ. CDR3 length equals 15 residues. Trimming left V 2 bases short and J 0 bases short, with 8 bases between.

This chain connects TRBV18 to TRBJ2-2, with D perhaps matching TRBD1 (5 bases). The V and J ends lost 2 bases and 1 base respectively, with 8 bases between them. Germline V gene data show CDR1 as KGHSH and CDR2 as LQKENI. This CDR3 contains 15 residues. The CDR3, as DNA: TGTGCCAGCTCACCAAGGGGTCAGAACACCGGGGAGCTGTTTTTT. Amino acid sequence: CASSPRGQNTGELFF.

The CDR3 here is CATSKGLAYEQYF. CDR3 DNA sequence: TGTGCCACATCCAAGGGACTAGCCTACGAGCAGTACTTC. The chain has TRBV11-2 and TRBJ2-7; TRBD2 matches 8 bases. CDR1 SGHAT and CDR2 FQNNGV come from the germline V gene. J was trimmed by 2 bases and V by 10 bases; bases with no gene match: 7. There are 13 residues in the CDR3.

V is TRBV30 and J is TRBJ1-2; TRBD1 is a possible D gene (5 bases). The germline V and J ends were trimmed by 0 bases and 3 bases, with 20 bases remaining between them. The CDR3 spans 17 residues. Germline CDR1 and CDR2: GTSNPN and SVGIG (reference sequence). In DNA, the CDR3 is TGTGCCTGGAGTGTAAAGTCCTTGGGACGCCTAGACTATGGCTACACCTTC. The encoded protein is CAWSVKSLGRLDYGYTF.

The rearrangement links TRBV19 to TRBJ1-2; TRBD1 might be the D (5 bases). This CDR3 has 13 amino acids. V was trimmed by 8 bases and J by 6 bases, leaving 16 bases between them. Germline CDR1 LNHDA, CDR2 SQIVND (reference sequence). The CDR3 sequence: CASRAGYSDGYTF. CDR3 bases: TGTGCCAGTCGAGCAGGGTACTCGGATGGCTACACCTTC.

The rearrangement uses TRBV19 and TRBJ2-2; D gene uncertain. Per germline, CDR1 LNHDA and CDR2 SQIVND (reference sequence). The CDR3 has 14 residues. V was shortened by 1 base and J by 1 base, with 4 bases between the two germline ends. CDR3 nucleotides: TGTGCCAGTAGTATAGGGCGGAACACCGGGGAGCTGTTTTTT. This translates into CASSIGRNTGELFF.